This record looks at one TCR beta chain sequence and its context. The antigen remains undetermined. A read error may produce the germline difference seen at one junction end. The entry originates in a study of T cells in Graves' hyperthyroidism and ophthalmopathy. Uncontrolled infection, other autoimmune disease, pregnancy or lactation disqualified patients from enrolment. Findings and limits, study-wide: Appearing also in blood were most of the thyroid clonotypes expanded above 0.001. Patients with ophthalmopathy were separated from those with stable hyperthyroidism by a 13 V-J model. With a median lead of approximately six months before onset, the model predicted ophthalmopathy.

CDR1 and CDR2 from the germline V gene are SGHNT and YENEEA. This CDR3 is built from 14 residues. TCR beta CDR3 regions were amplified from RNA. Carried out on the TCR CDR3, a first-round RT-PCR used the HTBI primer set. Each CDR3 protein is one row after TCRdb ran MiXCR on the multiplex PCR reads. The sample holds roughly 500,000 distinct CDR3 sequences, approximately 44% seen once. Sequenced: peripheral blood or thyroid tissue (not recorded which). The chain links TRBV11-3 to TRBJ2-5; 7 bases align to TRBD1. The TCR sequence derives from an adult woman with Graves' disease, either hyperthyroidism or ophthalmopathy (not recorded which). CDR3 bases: TGTGCCAGCAGCATAGACAGGGAGCTCGAGACCCAGTACTTC. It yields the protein CASSIDRELETQYF.